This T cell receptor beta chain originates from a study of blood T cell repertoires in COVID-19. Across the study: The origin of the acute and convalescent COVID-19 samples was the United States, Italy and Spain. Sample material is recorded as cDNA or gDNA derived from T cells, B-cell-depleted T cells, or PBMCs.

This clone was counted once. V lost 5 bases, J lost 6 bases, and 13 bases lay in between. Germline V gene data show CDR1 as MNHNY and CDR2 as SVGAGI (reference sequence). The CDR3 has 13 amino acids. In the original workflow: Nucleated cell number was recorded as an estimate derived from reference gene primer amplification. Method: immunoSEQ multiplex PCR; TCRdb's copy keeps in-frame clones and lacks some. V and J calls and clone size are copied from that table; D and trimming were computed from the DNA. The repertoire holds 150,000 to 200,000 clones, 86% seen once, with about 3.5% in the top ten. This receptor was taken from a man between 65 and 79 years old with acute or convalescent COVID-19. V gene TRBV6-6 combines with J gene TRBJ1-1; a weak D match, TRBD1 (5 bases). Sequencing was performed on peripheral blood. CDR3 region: CASSPRQTPEAFF. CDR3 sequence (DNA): TGTGCCAGCAGTCCCCGACAGACTCCTGAAGCTTTCTTT.